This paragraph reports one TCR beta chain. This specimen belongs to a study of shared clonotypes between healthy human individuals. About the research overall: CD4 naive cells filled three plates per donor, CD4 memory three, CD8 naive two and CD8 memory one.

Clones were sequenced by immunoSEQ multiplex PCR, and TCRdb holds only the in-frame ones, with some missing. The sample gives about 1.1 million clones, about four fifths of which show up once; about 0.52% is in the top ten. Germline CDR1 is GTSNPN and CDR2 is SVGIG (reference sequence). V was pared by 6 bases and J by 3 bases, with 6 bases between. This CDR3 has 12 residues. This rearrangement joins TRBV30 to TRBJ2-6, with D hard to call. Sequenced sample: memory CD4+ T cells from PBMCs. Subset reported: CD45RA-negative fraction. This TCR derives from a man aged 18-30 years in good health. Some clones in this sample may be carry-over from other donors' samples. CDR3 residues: CACGGGANVLTF. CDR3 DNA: TGTGCCTGCGGTGGTGGGGCCAACGTCCTGACTTTC. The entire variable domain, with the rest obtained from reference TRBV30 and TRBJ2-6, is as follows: SQTIHQWPATLVQPVGSPLSLECTVEGTSNPNLYWYRQAAGRGLQLLFYSVGIGQISSEVPQNLSASRPQDRQFILSSKKLLLSDSGFYLCACGGGANVLTFGAGSRLTVL.